This passage covers 6 T cell receptor beta chains from one sample sequenced in a study of cytomegalovirus exposure and HLA in healthy donors. The PCR had 60 Vbeta and 13 Jbeta primers. Libraries were prepared by immunoSEQ multiplex PCR; TCRdb keeps only in-frame clonotypes and omits some of them. The data show around 150,000 clones, with about 80% seen just once and 4.5% to 6.5% held by the top ten. Sequencing was carried out using PBMCs. Receptor source: a male donor in good health and CMV-seronegative.

The chain links TRBV19 to TRBJ2-2, with 7 bases matching TRBD1. Unmatched junction bases numbered 4, after V lost 6 bases and J lost 0 bases. Germline V gives CDR1 LNHDA, CDR2 SQIVND (reference sequence). The CDR3 runs to 15 residues. CDR3 bases: TGTGCCAGTAGACCGACAGGGACGAACACCGGGGAGCTGTTTTTT. This encodes CASRPTGTNTGELFF.

This clone came up once. The chain joins TRBV5-6 to TRBJ2-5, with 8 nucleotides matching TRBD1. Trimming removed 6 bases from V and 5 bases from J; junction bases left unmatched: 18. This CDR3 is built from 17 residues. Germline V gives CDR1 SGHDT, CDR2 YYEEEE. CDR3 DNA: TGTGCCAGCACCCCCGTTCGGGGGACAGGAGGGCAGGAGACCCAGTACTTC. Its protein product is CASTPVRGTGGQETQYF. The entire variable domain, with the rest obtained from reference TRBV5-6 and TRBJ2-5, is as follows: DAGVTQSPTHLIKTRGQQVTLRCSPKSGHDTVSWYQQALGQGPQFIFQYYEEEERQRGNFPDRFSGHQFPNYSSELNVNALLLGDSALYLCASTPVRGTGGQETQYFGPGTRLLVL.

The gene calls are TRBV10-3 and TRBJ2-3; 8 nucleotides align to TRBD2. This CDR3 is 16 amino acids long. With 0 bases clipped from V and 1 base from J, the junction kept 3 bases outside the gene matches. The V gene's germline CDR1 is ENHRY and CDR2 SYGVKD. In DNA form, the CDR3 reads TGTGCCATCAGTGAGTCAGGAGCGGGGGGCACAGATACGCAGTATTTT. This codes for CAISESGAGGTDTQYF.

This rearrangement joins TRBV13 to TRBJ1-3, with D possibly being TRBD1 (6 bases). There are 14 residues in the CDR3. Germline V lookup: CDR1 PRHDT, CDR2 FYEKMQ (reference sequence). The V gene lost 5 bases and the J gene lost 7 bases, with 15 bases spanning the gap. CDR3 protein: CASSPGGGVNTIYF. The CDR3 DNA reads TGTGCCAGCAGCCCGGGGGGGGGCGTCAACACCATATATTTT.

The rearrangement joins TRBV9 to TRBJ1-1; unclear D gene. Trimming removed 6 bases from V and 1 base from J, with 13 bases in between. Germline-derived CDR1 and CDR2 are SGDLS and YYNGEE. The CDR3 length is 14 residues. Here the CDR3 reads CASTRGPENTEAFF. The CDR3 nucleotides are TGTGCCAGCACCCGCGGGCCTGAGAACACTGAAGCTTTCTTT.

This chain uses TRBV6-1 with TRBJ1-2, with a weak D call TRBD1 (5 bases). Trimming removed 5 bases from V and 2 bases from J, with 9 bases in between. The CDR3 contains 13 residues. Germline assignment: CDR1 MNHNS and CDR2 SASEGT. CDR3 sequence (DNA): TGTGCCAGCAGTCCCGCAGGGAACTATGGCTACACCTTC. Translated: CASSPAGNYGYTF.